This entry concerns a single T cell receptor (beta chain). The antigen remains undetermined. Treatment given: oral pan-JAK inhibitor, 5-10 mg twice daily. Researchers took lesional scalp punch biopsies and peripheral blood from people who were alopecia areata patients. Extracted from the samples, RNA was reverse transcribed into cDNA to serve as the sequencing template. TCRdb's copy holds only in-frame clones and misses some; the assay was immunoSEQ multiplex PCR. The sample contains about 190,000 clones, roughly 66% of which appear only once. The sample comes from a study of CD8+ T cells in alopecia areata. Points from the study as a whole: In scalp samples, resident alphabeta T cells of normal skin are also sequenced. While patients received tofacitinib, many expanded lesional clones remained present in scalp and blood. For lesional scalp, especially alopecia totalis/universalis, clonality was higher than in normal scalp.

The CDR3 runs 15 residues. The V gene's germline CDR1 is GTSNPN and CDR2 SVGIG (reference sequence). Deletions cut 2 bases from V and 8 bases from J, with 21 bases between. This clonotype originated in a human donor with alopecia areata. The chain is built from TRBV30 and TRBJ1-2; tentatively, D is TRBD1 (5 bases). The sequencing used CD4+ T cells sorted from blood, collected at week 24, from a patient treated with tofacitinib. CDR3 DNA: TGTGCCTGGAGTACGGGGGGAGGTCTTCTCATGGGCTACACCTTC. Its translation is CAWSTGGGLLMGYTF.